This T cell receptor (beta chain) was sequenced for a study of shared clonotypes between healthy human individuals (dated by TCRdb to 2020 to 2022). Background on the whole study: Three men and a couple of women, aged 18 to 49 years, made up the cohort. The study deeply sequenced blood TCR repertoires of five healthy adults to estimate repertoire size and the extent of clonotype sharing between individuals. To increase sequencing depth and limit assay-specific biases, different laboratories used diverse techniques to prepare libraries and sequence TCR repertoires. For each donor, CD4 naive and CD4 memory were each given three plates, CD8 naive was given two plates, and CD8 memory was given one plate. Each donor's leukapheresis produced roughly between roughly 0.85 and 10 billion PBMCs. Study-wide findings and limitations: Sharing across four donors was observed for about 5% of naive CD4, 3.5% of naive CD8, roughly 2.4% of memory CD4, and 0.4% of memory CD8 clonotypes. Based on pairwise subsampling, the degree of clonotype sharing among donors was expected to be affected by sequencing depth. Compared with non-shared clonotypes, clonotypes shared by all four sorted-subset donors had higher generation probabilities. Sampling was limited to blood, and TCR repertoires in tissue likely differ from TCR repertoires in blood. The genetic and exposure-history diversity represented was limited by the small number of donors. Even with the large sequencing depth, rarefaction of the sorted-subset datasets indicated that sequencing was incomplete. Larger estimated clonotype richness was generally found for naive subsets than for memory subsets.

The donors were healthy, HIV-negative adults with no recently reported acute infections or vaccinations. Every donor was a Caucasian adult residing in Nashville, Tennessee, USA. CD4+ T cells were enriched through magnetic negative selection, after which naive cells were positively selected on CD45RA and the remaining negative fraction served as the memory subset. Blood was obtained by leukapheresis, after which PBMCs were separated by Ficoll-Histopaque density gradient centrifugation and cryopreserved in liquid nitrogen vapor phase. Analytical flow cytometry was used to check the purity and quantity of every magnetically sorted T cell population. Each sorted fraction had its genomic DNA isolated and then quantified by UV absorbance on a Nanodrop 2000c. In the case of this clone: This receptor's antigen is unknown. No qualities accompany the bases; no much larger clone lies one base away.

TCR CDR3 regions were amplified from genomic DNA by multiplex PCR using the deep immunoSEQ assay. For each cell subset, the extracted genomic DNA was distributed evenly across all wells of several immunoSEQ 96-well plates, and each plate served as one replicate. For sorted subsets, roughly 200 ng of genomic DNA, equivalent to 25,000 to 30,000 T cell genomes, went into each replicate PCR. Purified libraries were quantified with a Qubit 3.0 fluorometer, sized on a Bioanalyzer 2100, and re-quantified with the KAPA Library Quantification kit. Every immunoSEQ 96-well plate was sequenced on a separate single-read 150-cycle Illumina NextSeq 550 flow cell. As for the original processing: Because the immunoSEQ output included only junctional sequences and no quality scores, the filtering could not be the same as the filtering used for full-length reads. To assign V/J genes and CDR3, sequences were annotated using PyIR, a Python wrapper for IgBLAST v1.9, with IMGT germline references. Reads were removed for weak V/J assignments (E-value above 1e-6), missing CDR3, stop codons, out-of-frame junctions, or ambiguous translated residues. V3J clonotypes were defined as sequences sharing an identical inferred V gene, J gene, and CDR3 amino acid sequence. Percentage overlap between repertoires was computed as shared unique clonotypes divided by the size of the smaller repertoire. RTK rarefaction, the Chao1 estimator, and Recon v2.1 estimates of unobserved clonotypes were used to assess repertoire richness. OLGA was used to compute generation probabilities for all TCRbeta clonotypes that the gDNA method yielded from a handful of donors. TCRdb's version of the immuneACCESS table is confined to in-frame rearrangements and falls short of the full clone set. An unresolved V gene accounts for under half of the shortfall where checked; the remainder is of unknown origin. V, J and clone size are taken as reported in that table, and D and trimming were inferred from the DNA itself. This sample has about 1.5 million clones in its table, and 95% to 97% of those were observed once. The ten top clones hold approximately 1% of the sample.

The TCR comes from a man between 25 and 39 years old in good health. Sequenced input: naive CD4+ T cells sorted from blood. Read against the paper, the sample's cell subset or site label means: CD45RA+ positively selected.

The DNA sequence reads TGTGCCATCAGAGGACACCAAGAGGGCAATGGGTACTACGAGCAGTACTTC. This translates into CAIRGHQEGNGYYEQYF. The sequence links TRBV10-3 to TRBJ2-7; the D gene may be TRBD1 or TRBD2, since each aligns over 5 bases. V loses 6 bases, J loses 3 bases, and the germline ends lie 24 bases apart. The CDR1 and CDR2 encoded by the germline V gene are ENHRY and SYGVKD. The CDR3 runs 17 residues from the cysteine to the phenylalanine. CDR3 DNA only is kept here, 51 bases in frame from base 1.